This T cell receptor (beta chain) stems from a study of blood T cell repertoires in COVID-19. Study-level information: Sources were T cells, B-cell-depleted T cells, or PBMCs; the material itself was cDNA or gDNA.

Original analysis: The authors estimated nucleated cell counts from reference gene primer amplification. TCRdb's copy holds only in-frame clones and misses some; the assay was immunoSEQ multiplex PCR. That table supplies the V and J calls and clone size; D and trimming were determined from the DNA. The table records 350,000 to 550,000 clones, roughly nine tenths of them present only once. Cohort allocation depended upon clinical history that participants reported. Germline trimming cut 5 bases from V and 7 bases from J; bases unmatched to any gene: 10. CDR3 length: 14 residues. Germline V lookup: CDR1 GTSNPN, CDR2 SVGIG (reference sequence).

This clonotype was obtained from a man in his thirties or forties who had recovered from COVID-19. Sequencing used PBMCs or T cells enriched from blood (not recorded which). The chain is built from TRBV30 and TRBJ1-4; 7 nucleotides agree with TRBD1. The CDR3 spells CAWGTTGSAEKLFF. The CDR3 region has the DNA TGTGCCTGGGGAACGACAGGGTCGGCTGAAAAACTGTTTTTT. The complete variable domain, with remaining parts taken from reference TRBV30 and TRBJ1-4, reads SQTIHQWPATLVQPVGSPLSLECTVEGTSNPNLYWYRQAAGRGLQLLFYSVGIGQISSEVPQNLSASRPQDRQFILSSKKLLLSDSGFYLCAWGTTGSAEKLFFGSGTQLSVL.